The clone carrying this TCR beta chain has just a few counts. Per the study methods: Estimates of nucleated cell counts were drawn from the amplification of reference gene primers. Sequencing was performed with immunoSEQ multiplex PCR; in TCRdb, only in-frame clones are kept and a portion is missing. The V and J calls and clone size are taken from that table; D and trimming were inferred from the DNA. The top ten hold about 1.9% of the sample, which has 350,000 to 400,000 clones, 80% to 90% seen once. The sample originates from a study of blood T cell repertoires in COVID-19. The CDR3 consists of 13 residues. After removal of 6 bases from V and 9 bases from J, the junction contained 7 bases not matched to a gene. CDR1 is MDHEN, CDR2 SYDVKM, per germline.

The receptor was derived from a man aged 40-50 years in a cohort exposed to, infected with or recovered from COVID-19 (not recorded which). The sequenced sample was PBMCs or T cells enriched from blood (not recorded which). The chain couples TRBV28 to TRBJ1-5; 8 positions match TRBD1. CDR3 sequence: CASSKTGVLPQHF. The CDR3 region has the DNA TGTGCCAGCAGCAAGACAGGGGTATTGCCCCAGCATTTT.